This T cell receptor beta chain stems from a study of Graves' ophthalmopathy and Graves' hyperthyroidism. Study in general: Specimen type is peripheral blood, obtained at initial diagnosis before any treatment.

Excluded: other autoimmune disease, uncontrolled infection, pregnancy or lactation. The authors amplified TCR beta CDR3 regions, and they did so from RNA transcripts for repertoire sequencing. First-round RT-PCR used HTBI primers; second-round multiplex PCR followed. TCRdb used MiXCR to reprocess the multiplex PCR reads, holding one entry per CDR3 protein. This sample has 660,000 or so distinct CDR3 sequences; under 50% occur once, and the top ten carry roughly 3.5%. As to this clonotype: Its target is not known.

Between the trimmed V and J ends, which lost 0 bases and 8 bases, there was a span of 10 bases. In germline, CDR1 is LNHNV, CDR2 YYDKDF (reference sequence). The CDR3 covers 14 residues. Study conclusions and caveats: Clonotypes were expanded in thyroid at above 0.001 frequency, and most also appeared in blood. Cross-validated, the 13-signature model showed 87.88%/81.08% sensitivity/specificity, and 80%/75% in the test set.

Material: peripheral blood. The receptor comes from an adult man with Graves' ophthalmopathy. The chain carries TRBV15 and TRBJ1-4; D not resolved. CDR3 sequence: CATSREGVNEKLFF. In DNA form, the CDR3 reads TGTGCCACCAGCAGAGAGGGCGTGAACGAAAAACTGTTTTTT.